This T cell receptor (beta chain) was identified in a study of blood T cell repertoires in COVID-19. For the study at large: Some COVID-19 samples were acute and others convalescent; all came from the United States, Italy and Spain. Sources were T cells, B-cell-depleted T cells, or PBMCs; the material itself was cDNA or gDNA.

Trimming cost V 5 bases and J 2 bases; bases outside gene matches: 7. CDR1 and CDR2 (germline): PRHDT, FYEKMQ (reference sequence). CDR3 length equals 16 residues. In the original analysis: Estimates of nucleated cell counts were drawn from the amplification of reference gene primers. Libraries were prepared by immunoSEQ multiplex PCR; TCRdb keeps only in-frame clonotypes and omits some of them. V and J calls and clone size are given by that table; D and trimming were obtained from the DNA. The sample carries about 120,000 clones, 75% to 85% recorded once. The chain joins TRBV13 to TRBJ2-3, with 10 bases fitting TRBD2. The receptor's source is a human donor in a cohort sampled during active COVID-19. The source material was peripheral blood. CDR3 sequence: CASSTRTSGSTDTQYF. CDR3 bases: TGTGCCAGCAGCACCCGGACTAGCGGATCCACAGATACGCAGTATTTT.